This T cell receptor beta chain was recorded in a study of T cells after yellow fever vaccination. TCRdb reanalysed the 5' RACE reads using MiXCR and keeps one entry per CDR3 protein. The sample carries a few hundred thousand distinct CDR3 sequences, around 3.6% recorded once. The CDR3 is 11 amino acids. Germline lookup yields CDR1 DFQATT and CDR2 SNEGSKA (reference sequence). V lost 5 bases and J 5 bases, leaving 8 bases between the germline ends. The J gene is TRBJ2-3, the V gene TRBV20-1; D call uncertain. The TCR sequence derives from a man aged 18 to 35 who received the YFV17D yellow fever vaccine. The material was PBMCs, obtained on the day of the yellow fever booster vaccination. The CDR3 protein is CSAGEVDTQYF. In DNA form, the CDR3 reads TGCAGTGCTGGCGAGGTAGATACGCAGTATTTT.